This TCR beta chain was sequenced during a study of prognosis after radiotherapy for stage I lung cancer. About the research overall: Enrolled patients were those with stage I non-small cell lung cancer, a group that was recruited between April 2018 and January 2019. Considered medically inoperable were all of the patients with non-small cell lung cancer.

The genomic DNA TCR beta CDR3 region underwent two rounds of multiplex PCR. Gene-specific primers for each TRBV and TRBJ gene drove first-round PCR. TCRdb itself ran the multiplex PCR reads through MiXCR, one entry per CDR3 protein. The sample consists of fewer than 50,000 distinct CDR3 sequences, around a quarter of them appearing once. This clonotype was seen ten or more times. This sequence originates from a donor aged 50 or older with non-small cell lung cancer. Sequenced material: PBMCs, taken before or after stereotactic body radiation therapy (not recorded which).

The CDR3 region is CSARDQTSGMDEQFF. The CDR3 bases are TGCAGTGCTAGAGATCAGACTAGCGGGATGGATGAGCAGTTCTTC. This chain connects TRBV20-1 to TRBJ2-1, with 11 nucleotides matching TRBD2. Germline loops: CDR1 DFQATT, CDR2 SNEGSKA (reference sequence). This CDR3 has 15 amino acids. The V segment lost 0 bases and the J segment 8 bases; nucleotides outside the gene matches: 6.